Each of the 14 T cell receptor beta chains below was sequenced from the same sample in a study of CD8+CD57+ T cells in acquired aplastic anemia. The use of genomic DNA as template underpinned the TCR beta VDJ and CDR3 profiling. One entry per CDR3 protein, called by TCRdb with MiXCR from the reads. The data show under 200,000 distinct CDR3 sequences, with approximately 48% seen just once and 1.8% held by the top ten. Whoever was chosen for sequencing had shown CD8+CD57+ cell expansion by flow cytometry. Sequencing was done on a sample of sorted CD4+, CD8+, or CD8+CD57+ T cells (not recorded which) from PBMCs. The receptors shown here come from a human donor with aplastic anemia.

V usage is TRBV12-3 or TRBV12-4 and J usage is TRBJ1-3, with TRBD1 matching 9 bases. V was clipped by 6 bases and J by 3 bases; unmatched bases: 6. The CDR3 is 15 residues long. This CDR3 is CASRPQGAGGNTIYF. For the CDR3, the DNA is TGTGCCAGCAGACCACAGGGGGCGGGTGGAAACACCATATATTTT.

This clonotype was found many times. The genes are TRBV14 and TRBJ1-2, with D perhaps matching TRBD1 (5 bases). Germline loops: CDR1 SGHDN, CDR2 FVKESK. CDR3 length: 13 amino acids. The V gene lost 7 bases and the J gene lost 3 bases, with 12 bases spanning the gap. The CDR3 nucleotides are TGTGCCAGCAAGGGCCGGGACTACTATGGCTACACCTTC. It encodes CASKGRDYYGYTF.

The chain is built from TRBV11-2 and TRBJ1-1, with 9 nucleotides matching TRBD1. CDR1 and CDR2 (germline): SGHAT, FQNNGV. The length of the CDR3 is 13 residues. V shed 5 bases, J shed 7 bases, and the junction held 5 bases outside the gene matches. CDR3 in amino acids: CASSQDRGDEAFF. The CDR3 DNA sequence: TGTGCCAGCAGCCAGGACAGGGGCGATGAAGCTTTCTTT.

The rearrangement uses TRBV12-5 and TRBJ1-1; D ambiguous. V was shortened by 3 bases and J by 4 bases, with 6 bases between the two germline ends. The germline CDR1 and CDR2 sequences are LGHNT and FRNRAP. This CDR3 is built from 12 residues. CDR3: CASGFPSTEAFF. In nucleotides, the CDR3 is TGTGCTAGTGGTTTTCCCTCCACTGAAGCTTTCTTT.

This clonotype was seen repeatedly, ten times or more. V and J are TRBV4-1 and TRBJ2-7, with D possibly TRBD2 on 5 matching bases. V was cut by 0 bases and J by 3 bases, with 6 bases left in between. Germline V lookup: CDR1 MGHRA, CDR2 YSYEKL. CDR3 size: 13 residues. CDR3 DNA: TGCGCCAGCAGCCAAGACGGGGTCTACGAGCAGTACTTC. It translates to CASSQDGVYEQYF.

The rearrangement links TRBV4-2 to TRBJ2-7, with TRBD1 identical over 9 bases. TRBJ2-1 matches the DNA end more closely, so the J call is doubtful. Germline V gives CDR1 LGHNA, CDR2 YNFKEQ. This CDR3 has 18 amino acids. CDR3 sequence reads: CASSLSIGRDRAYNEQFF. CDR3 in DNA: TGTGCCAGCAGCCTGAGCATAGGCCGGGACAGGGCCTACAATGAGCAGTTCTTC.

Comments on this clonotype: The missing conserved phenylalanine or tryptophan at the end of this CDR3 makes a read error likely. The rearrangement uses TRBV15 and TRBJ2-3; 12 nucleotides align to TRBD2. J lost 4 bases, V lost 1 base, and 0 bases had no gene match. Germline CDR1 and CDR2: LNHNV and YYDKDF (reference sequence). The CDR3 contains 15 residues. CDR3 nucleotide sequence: TGTGCCACCAGCAGAGGGACTAGCGGGGCAGATACGCAGTATTCT. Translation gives CATSRGTSGADTQYS.

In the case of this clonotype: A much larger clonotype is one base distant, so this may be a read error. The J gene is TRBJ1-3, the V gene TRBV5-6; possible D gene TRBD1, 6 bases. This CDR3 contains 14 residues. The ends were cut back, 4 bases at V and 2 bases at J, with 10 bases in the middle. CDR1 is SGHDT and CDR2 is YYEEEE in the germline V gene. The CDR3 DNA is TGTGCCAGCAGCACAGGGCTTGCTGGAAACACCATATATTTT. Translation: CASSTGLAGNTIYF.

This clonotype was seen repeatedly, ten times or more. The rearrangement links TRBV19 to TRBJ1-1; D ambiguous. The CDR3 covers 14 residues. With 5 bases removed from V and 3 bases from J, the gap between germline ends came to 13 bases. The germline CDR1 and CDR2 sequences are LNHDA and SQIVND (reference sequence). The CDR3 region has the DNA TGTGCCAGTAGTGAGGGAACTCGGGACACTGAAGCTTTCTTT. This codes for CASSEGTRDTEAFF.

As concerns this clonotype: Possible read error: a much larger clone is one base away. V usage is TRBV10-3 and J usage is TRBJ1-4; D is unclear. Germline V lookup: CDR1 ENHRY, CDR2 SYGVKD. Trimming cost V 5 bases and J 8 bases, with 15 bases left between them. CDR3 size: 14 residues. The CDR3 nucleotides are TGTGCCATCAGTTCGGCAGGACCCGGGGAAAAACTGTTTTTT. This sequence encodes CAISSAGPGEKLFF.

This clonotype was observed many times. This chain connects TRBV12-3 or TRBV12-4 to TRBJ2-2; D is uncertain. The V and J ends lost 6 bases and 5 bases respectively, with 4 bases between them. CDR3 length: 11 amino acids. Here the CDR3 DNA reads TGTGCCAGCAGGGGAACCGGGGAGCTGTTTTTT. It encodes CASRGTGELFF.

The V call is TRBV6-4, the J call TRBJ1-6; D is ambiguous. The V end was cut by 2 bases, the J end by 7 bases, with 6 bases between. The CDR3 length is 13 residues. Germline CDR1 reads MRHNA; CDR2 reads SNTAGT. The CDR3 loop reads CASSDSLNSPLHF. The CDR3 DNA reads TGTGCCAGCAGTGACAGCCTCAATTCACCCCTCCACTTT.

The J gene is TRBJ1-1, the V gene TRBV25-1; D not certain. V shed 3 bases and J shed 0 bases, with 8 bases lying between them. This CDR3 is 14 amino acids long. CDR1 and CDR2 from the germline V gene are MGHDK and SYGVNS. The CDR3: CASSENWMNTEAFF. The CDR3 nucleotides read TGTGCCAGCAGTGAGAACTGGATGAACACTGAAGCTTTCTTT.

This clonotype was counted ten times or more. CDR3 nucleotide sequence: TGTGCCAGCAGCTTACTCTCTCTACGGGCGACCGGAGCTTTCTTT. Amino acid sequence: CASSLLSLRATGAFF. This rearrangement joins TRBV7-2 to TRBJ1-1; no clear D. The CDR3 totals 15 residues. Deletions cut 2 bases from V and 10 bases from J, with 20 bases between. Germline V gives CDR1 SGHTA, CDR2 FQGNSA.